The 2 T cell receptor beta chains below come from one sample, sequenced in a study of cytomegalovirus exposure and HLA in healthy donors (dated 2017 in TCRdb). The library was made by the immunoSEQ multiplex PCR assay. A mixture of 60 forward primers for TCR Vbeta segments and 13 reverse primers for TCR Jbeta segments was used in the multiplex PCR. In TCRdb, the immuneACCESS table is reduced to in-frame sequences with V and J assigned. These tables do not hold every clone; where another copy was compared, an unresolved V gene accounts for under half, and the others remain unexplained. The sample yields about 160,000 clones; about 71% were counted once. In total, the top ten clones hold 2.8% of the sample. The sample was PBMCs. The receptors here all came from a woman in her twenties or thirties in good health and CMV-seronegative.

This chain links TRBV28 with TRBJ2-3, with TRBD2 matching over 7 bases. The CDR3 is 14 amino acids. From germline, CDR1 is MDHEN and CDR2 SYDVKM. The V segment lost 5 bases and the J segment 2 bases; nucleotides outside the gene matches: 4. The CDR3 bases are TGTGCCAGCAGTGAAGCGGGATTCACAGATACGCAGTATTTT. This codes for CASSEAGFTDTQYF.

V gene TRBV6-1 combines with J gene TRBJ2-5; 7 nucleotides match TRBD1. The CDR3 is 18 amino acids. Germline CDR1 is MNHNS and CDR2 is SASEGT. The V gene end was trimmed by 2 bases and the J gene end by 1 base; junction bases not matched to a gene: 13. The CDR3: CASSEPALRTGVQETQYF. In DNA, the CDR3 is TGTGCCAGCAGTGAACCTGCCCTACGGACAGGAGTCCAAGAGACCCAGTACTTC.